Listed below are T cell receptor beta chains from one sample, sequenced in a study of shared clonotypes between healthy human individuals. Generated by immunoSEQ multiplex PCR, the TCRdb table keeps only in-frame clones and is missing some. The sample contains approximately 350,000 clones, about 97% of which appear only once. Sequencing used memory CD8+ T cells sorted from blood. All receptors come from a man aged 25 to 40 in good health. Both conserved end residues are part of each CDR3. Each record gives: V gene, CDR3 protein.

V: TRBV7-2; CDR3: CASSPGPLGYTF
V: TRBV6-6; CDR3: CASSQSSGNTIYF
V: TRBV5-4; CDR3: CASSFLGVNTEAFF
V: TRBV7-2; CDR3: CASSRRTGGDQPQHF
V: TRBV5-5; CDR3: CASRYSGTPTYEQYF
V: TRBV9; CDR3: CASSAGQGGETQYF
V: TRBV19; CDR3: CASRDRSTHYGYTF
V: TRBV28; CDR3: CASSLRGVGGYTF
V: TRBV5-4; CDR3: CASGRDWQETQYF
V: TRBV6-6; CDR3: CASSPGRFAGTDTQYF
V: TRBV27; CDR3: CASSPQGLQQPQHF